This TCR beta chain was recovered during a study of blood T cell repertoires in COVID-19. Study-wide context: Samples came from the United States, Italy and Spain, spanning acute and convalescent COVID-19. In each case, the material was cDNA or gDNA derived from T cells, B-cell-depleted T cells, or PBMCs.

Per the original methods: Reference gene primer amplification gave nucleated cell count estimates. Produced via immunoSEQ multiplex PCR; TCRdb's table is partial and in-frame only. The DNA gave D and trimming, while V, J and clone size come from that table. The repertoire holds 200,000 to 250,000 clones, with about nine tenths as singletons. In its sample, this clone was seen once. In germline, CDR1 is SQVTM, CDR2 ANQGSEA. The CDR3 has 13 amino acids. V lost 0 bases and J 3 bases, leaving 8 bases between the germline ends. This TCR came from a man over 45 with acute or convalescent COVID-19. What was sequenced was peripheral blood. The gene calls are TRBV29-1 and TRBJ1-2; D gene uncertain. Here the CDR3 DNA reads TGCAGCGTTGAAGATCTATCCGACTATGGCTACACCTTC. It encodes CSVEDLSDYGYTF. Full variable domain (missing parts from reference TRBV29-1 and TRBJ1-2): SAVISQKPSRDICQRGTSLTIQCQVDSQVTMMFWYRQQPGQSLTLIATANQGSEATYESGFVIDKFPISRPNLTFSTLTVSNMSPEDSSIYLCSVEDLSDYGYTFGSGTRLTVV.